The sequence of this T cell receptor beta chain was determined in a study of T cell responses to AZD1222 COVID-19 vaccine. Libraries were prepared by immunoSEQ multiplex PCR; TCRdb keeps only in-frame clonotypes and omits some of them. The data hold roughly 180,000 clones, with 92% observed a single time. The length of the CDR3 is 13 residues. J gave up 4 bases and V 8 bases, and 6 bases lay outside the gene matches. CDR1 is GTSNPN and CDR2 is SVGIG in the germline V gene (reference sequence). Analyses pooled second doses at about 4 or about 12 weeks. The TCR sequence derives from an adult who received the AZD1222 COVID-19 vaccine. The sequenced sample was peripheral blood, obtained 28 days after the second AZD1222 dose. This rearrangement joins TRBV30 to TRBJ1-5, with 9 bases aligning to TRBD1. CDR3 loop: CAGGTGTNQPQHF. CDR3 nucleotide sequence: TGTGCCGGGGGGACAGGGACAAATCAGCCCCAGCATTTT.